The 27 T cell receptor beta chains reported below all come from one sample, sequenced in a study of blood T cell repertoires in COVID-19. The repertoire was sequenced with immunoSEQ multiplex PCR; TCRdb's copy has only in-frame clones and lacks some. The data contain fewer than 65,000 clones, around 85% of them seen just once; the ten biggest clones take up approximately 16%. What was sequenced was peripheral blood. The source of these receptors is a human donor in a cohort sampled during active COVID-19.

This chain uses TRBV5-4 with TRBJ2-2; 7 bases fit TRBD2. CDR3 length equals 17 residues. The J segment lost 0 bases and the V segment lost 0 bases, leaving 5 bases of the junction unmatched. CDR1 is SGHNT, CDR2 YYREEE, per germline (reference sequence). The DNA of the CDR3 is TGTGCCAGCAGCTTGGCGATGGGGGGGGCGAACACCGGGGAGCTGTTTTTT. Protein product: CASSLAMGGANTGELFF.

This clone was seen once. This rearrangement joins TRBV7-2 to TRBJ2-1; 10 bases fit TRBD1. V was pared by 1 base and J by 8 bases, with 5 bases of the junction left unmatched. There are 15 residues in the CDR3. Looked up from germline, CDR1 is SGHTA and CDR2 is FQGNSA. The chain's CDR3 is CASSLDGQGVYEQFF. The CDR3, as DNA: TGTGCCAGCAGCTTAGACGGACAGGGGGTATATGAGCAGTTCTTC.

V is TRBV7-2 and J is TRBJ2-7; 7 nucleotides line up with TRBD2. The germline CDR1 and CDR2 sequences are SGHTA and FQGNSA. Trimming cost V 2 bases and J 0 bases; bases outside gene matches: 4. The CDR3 runs 15 residues. The CDR3 region has the DNA TGTGCCAGCAGCTTACTCAGCGGGGACTCCTACGAGCAGTACTTC. The encoded protein is CASSLLSGDSYEQYF.

V and J are TRBV2 and TRBJ2-7, with 10 bases fitting TRBD1. Germline V CDR1 and CDR2: SNHLY, FYNNEI. The CDR3 runs 15 residues. Trimming at V came to 2 bases and at J to 4 bases, leaving 5 bases not matched to a gene. This chain's CDR3 is CASSEYGDRGYEQYF. CDR3 bases: TGTGCCAGCAGTGAATATGGGGACAGGGGTTACGAGCAGTACTTC.

This chain uses TRBV14 with TRBJ2-3, with D perhaps TRBD2 (5 bases). The CDR3 covers 15 residues. V was shortened by 4 bases and J by 4 bases, with 15 bases between the two germline ends. Looked up from germline, CDR1 is SGHDN and CDR2 is FVKESK. The CDR3 region has the DNA TGTGCCAGCAGCCTTCCGGGAATTGGCGCAGATACGCAGTATTTT. Translating gives CASSLPGIGADTQYF.

V usage is TRBV6-5 and J usage is TRBJ2-2; the match to TRBD1 covers 8 bases. V shed 2 bases, J shed 1 base, and the junction held 0 bases outside the gene matches. Germline V gene lookup returns CDR1 MNHEY and CDR2 SVGAGI. The CDR3 contains 15 residues. CDR3: CASSYGQGNTGELFF. CDR3 in DNA: TGTGCCAGCAGTTACGGACAGGGGAACACCGGGGAGCTGTTTTTT.

The chain carries TRBV10-3 and TRBJ2-7; maybe TRBD2 (6 bases). This CDR3 has 14 residues. CDR1 ENHRY and CDR2 SYGVKD come from the germline V gene. V dropped 6 bases and J dropped 9 bases, with 21 bases sitting between them. The chain's CDR3 is CAISGGESHGSQYF. CDR3 DNA: TGTGCCATCAGCGGAGGGGAATCTCACGGTTCGCAGTACTTC.

The rearrangement links TRBV2 to TRBJ1-2, with 8 positions matching TRBD1. J lost 12 bases, V lost 8 bases, and 11 bases had no gene match. The CDR3 loop spans 12 amino acids. CDR1 SNHLY and CDR2 FYNNEI come from the germline V gene. CDR3 nucleotide sequence: TGTGCCAGCCACGGACAGGGTGGTAGGAACACCTTC. It is translated as CASHGQGGRNTF.

V gene TRBV19 combines with J gene TRBJ2-7, with D perhaps TRBD1 (5 bases). Germline lookup yields CDR1 LNHDA and CDR2 SQIVND (reference sequence). The CDR3 is made up of 14 amino acids. Trimming removed 5 bases at V and 3 bases at J, with 14 bases between. The CDR3 bases are TGTGCCAGTAGTCAGGGCCAGGCTTTCTACGAGCAGTACTTC. It yields the protein CASSQGQAFYEQYF.

The chain recombines TRBV30 with TRBJ2-7; 9 positions agree with TRBD1. V shed 8 bases, J shed 3 bases, and the junction held 2 bases outside the gene matches. Germline CDR1 and CDR2: GTSNPN and SVGIG (reference sequence). CDR3 length: 11 residues. The CDR3 coding sequence is TGTGCCGGGGACAGGGTCTACGAGCAGTACTTC. It codes for CAGDRVYEQYF.

V is TRBV7-3 and J is TRBJ2-1; 8 bases fit TRBD2. The germline CDR1 and CDR2 sequences are SGHTA and FQGTGA. There are 16 residues in the CDR3. V lost 1 base to trimming and J lost 1 base; unmatched junction nucleotides: 3. DNA of the CDR3: TGTGCCAGCAGCTTAAATAGCGGGGTTTCCTACAATGAGCAGTTCTTC. It yields the protein CASSLNSGVSYNEQFF.

The chain recombines TRBV6-5 with TRBJ1-5; D may be TRBD1 (6 bases). This CDR3 contains 14 residues. Germline loops: CDR1 MNHEY, CDR2 SVGAGI. V lost 6 bases and J lost 6, with 15 bases in between. DNA for the CDR3: TGTGCCAGCAGCCGGACAGTTGAACGTCAGCCCCAGCATTTT. Residues: CASSRTVERQPQHF.

The V call is TRBV11-3, the J call TRBJ1-2; 8 positions match TRBD1. The V segment lost 3 bases and the J segment 4 bases; nucleotides outside the gene matches: 7. Per the germline V gene, CDR1 is SGHNT and CDR2 is YENEEA. This CDR3 contains 15 residues. In nucleotides, the CDR3 is TGTGCCAGCAGCTTTTCAGGGGGCTCGAGCTATGGCTACACCTTC. Translating gives CASSFSGGSSYGYTF.

This clone was seen only once. This CDR3 reads CASAGLSSSYEQYF. The CDR3 DNA sequence: TGCGCCAGTGCGGGACTGTCTAGCTCCTACGAGCAGTACTTC. The chain combines TRBV5-1 with TRBJ2-7, with D possibly being TRBD2 (6 bases). Germline lookup yields CDR1 SGHRS and CDR2 YFSETQ. This CDR3 is built from 14 residues. Trimming removed 8 bases from V and 0 bases from J, with 15 bases in between.

This clone came up once. The chain combines TRBV9 with TRBJ2-7, with a possible D match to TRBD1 (6 bases). Looked up from germline, CDR1 is SGDLS and CDR2 is YYNGEE. V lost 0 bases and J lost 6, with 13 bases in between. The CDR3 spans 14 residues. Here the CDR3 DNA reads TGTGCCAGCAGCGTAGAGACAGGTAGGGGCGAGCAGTACTTC. This gives the protein CASSVETGRGEQYF.

The gene calls are TRBV6-2 or TRBV6-3 and TRBJ2-7, with 8 positions matching TRBD1. The CDR3 runs 15 residues. After removal of 3 bases from V and 7 bases from J, the junction contained 11 bases not matched to a gene. Germline V lookup: CDR1 MNHEY, CDR2 SVGEGT. The CDR3 coding sequence is TGTGCCAGCAGTTATGGAGCACAGGGGGAACTTGAGCAGTACTTC. Protein sequence: CASSYGAQGELEQYF.

This clone was recorded only once. The chain has TRBV5-6 and TRBJ2-3; maybe TRBD2 (7 bases). CDR3 length: 16 residues. The germline V gene encodes CDR1 SGHDT and CDR2 YYEEEE. V was trimmed by 1 base and J by 1 base, leaving 13 bases between them. DNA of the CDR3: TGTGCCAGCAGCTTGAGGGGGGGGCAGGGCACAGATACGCAGTATTTT. Translated: CASSLRGGQGTDTQYF.

The chain combines TRBV5-4 with TRBJ2-1; 9 bases fit TRBD1. The CDR3 is 15 residues long. The trim removed 0 bases at V and 6 bases at J, leaving 4 bases unmatched. The germline CDR1 and CDR2 sequences are SGHNT and YYREEE (reference sequence). This CDR3 reads CASSLGGQGGNEQFF. The CDR3 nucleotides read TGTGCCAGCAGCTTGGGGGGACAGGGAGGCAATGAGCAGTTCTTC.

There are a few counts of this clone. This sequence joins TRBV2 and TRBJ1-2; D is uncertain. The germline gives CDR1 SNHLY, CDR2 FYNNEI. The CDR3 sequence is 15 residues long. Trimming removed 4 bases from V and 6 bases from J, with 18 bases in between. CDR3 nucleotide sequence: TGTGCCAGCAGTGGAAGGTTGTCGGGGTTTAATGGCTACACCTTC. It codes for CASSGRLSGFNGYTF.

The chain uses TRBV21-1 and TRBJ1-2. TRBV21-1 has pseudogene status. The CDR3 totals 15 residues. The CDR3 bases are TGTGCCAGCAGCCCTCGGGAGGGACTCCGCTATGGCTACACCTTC. It translates to CASSPREGLRYGYTF.

The genes are TRBV5-1 and TRBJ1-2; possibly TRBD1 for D (6 bases). Germline-derived CDR1 and CDR2 are SGHRS and YFSETQ. CDR3 length: 16 residues. Trimming took off 2 bases at V and 0 bases at J, with 14 bases between the two ends. DNA of the CDR3: TGCGCCAGCAGCTTATTTTCGGACAGCTCTAACTATGGCTACACCTTC. Translated: CASSLFSDSSNYGYTF. The full variable domain, in which reference TRBV5-1 and TRBJ1-2 provide the parts outside the CDR3, is KAGVTQTPRYLIKTRGQQVTLSCSPISGHRSVSWYQQTPGQGLQFLFEYFSETQRNKGNFPGRFSGRQFSNSRSEMNVSTLELGDSALYLCASSLFSDSSNYGYTFGSGTRLTVV.

The J gene is TRBJ2-2, the V gene TRBV12-3 or TRBV12-4; D gene uncertain. V was shortened by 4 bases and J by 6 bases, with 6 bases between the two germline ends. The CDR3 contains 12 residues. Here the CDR3 reads CASSSEPGELFF. The CDR3 coding sequence is TGTGCCAGCAGTTCCGAGCCCGGGGAGCTGTTTTTT.

The CDR3 here is CASSQAPTAGVIQYF. In nucleotides, the CDR3 is TGCGCCAGCAGCCAAGCCCCGACGGCGGGCGTCATTCAGTACTTC. The V gene is TRBV4-3, the J gene TRBJ2-4; possible D gene TRBD2, 5 bases. The CDR3 contains 15 residues. V was cut by 1 base and J by 9 bases, with 16 bases left in between. Germline V gene sequence: CDR1 LGHNA, CDR2 YSLEER.

The chain links TRBV12-3 or TRBV12-4 to TRBJ1-3, with a tentative D call TRBD1 (6 bases). The CDR3 covers 12 residues. The ends were cut back, 5 bases at V and 8 bases at J, with 10 bases in the middle. The CDR3 sequence: CASSSRTDTIYF. Here the CDR3 DNA reads TGTGCCAGCAGTAGTAGGACAGACACCATATATTTT.

The genes are TRBV2 and TRBJ2-7; possible D gene TRBD1, 6 bases. V gave up 6 bases and J gave up 0 bases, with 6 bases separating them. Germline CDR1 is SNHLY and CDR2 is FYNNEI. There are 12 residues in the CDR3. CDR3 protein: CASRDSSYEQYF. The CDR3 DNA reads TGTGCCAGCAGGGACAGCTCCTACGAGCAGTACTTC.

The CDR3 loop is CASSLAEGADEKLFF. The CDR3 region has the DNA TGCGCCAGCAGCTTGGCCGAAGGCGCGGATGAAAAACTGTTTTTT. The V call is TRBV5-1, the J call TRBJ1-4, with D uncertain. Germline assignment: CDR1 SGHRS and CDR2 YFSETQ. V lost 0 bases to trimming and J lost 6 bases, with 12 bases between them. The CDR3 loop spans 15 amino acids.

CDR3 nucleotides: TGCAGCGTTGATATACAGGGCACTGAAGCTTTCTTT. It yields the protein CSVDIQGTEAFF. V usage is TRBV29-1 and J usage is TRBJ1-1; D possibly corresponds to TRBD1 (6 bases). V was shortened by 3 bases and J by 4 bases, with 9 bases between the two germline ends. From germline, CDR1 is SQVTM and CDR2 ANQGSEA. CDR3 length: 12 residues.